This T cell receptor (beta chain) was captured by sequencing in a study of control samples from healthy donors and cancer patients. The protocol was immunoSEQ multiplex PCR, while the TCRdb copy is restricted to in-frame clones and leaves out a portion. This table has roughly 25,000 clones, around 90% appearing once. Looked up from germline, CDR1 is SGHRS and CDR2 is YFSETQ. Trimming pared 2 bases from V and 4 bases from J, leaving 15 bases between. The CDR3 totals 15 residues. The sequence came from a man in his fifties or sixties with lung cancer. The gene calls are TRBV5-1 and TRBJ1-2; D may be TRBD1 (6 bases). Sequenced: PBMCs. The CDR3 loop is CASSFAGESGYGYTF. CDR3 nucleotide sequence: TGCGCCAGCAGCTTTGCAGGGGAGTCTGGCTATGGCTACACCTTC.